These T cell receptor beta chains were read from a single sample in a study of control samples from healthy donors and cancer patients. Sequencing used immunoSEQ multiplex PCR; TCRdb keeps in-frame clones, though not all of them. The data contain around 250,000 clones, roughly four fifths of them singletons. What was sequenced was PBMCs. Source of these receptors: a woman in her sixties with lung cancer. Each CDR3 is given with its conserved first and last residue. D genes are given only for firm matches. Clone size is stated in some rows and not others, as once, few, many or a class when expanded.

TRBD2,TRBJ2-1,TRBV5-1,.,TGCGCCAGCAGCTCCTTAGCGGGGTACAATGAGCAGTTCTTC,CASSSLAGYNEQFF
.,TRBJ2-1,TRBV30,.,TGTGCCTGGAGTTTAAGCGGCCGATCTTACAATGAGCAGTTCTTC,CAWSLSGRSYNEQFF
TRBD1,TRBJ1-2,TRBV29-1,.,TGCAGCGTGCACTCCGGACAGGGACTAGCTAACTATGGCTACACCTTC,CSVHSGQGLANYGYTF
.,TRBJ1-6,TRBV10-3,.,TGTGCCATCAGTGCTGGGAAGAGTTCACCCCTCCACTTT,CAISAGKSSPLHF
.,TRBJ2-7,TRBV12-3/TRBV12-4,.,TGTGCCAGCAGTTCAGGGGTTCCCTGGGAGCAGTACTTC,CASSSGVPWEQYF
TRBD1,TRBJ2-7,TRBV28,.,TGTGCCAGCATAAACCGGGACAGGGGAACGCAGTACTTC,CASINRDRGTQYF
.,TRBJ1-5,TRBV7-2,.,TGTGCCAGCAGGATCCAAACAGGGTTTGATCAGCCCCAGCATTTT,CASRIQTGFDQPQHF
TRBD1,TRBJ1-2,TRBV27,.,TGTGCCAGCAGTTCGCCGGGACAGGGGGTGGGCTACACCTTC,CASSSPGQGVGYTF
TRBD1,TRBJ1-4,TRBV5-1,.,TGCGCCAGCAGCACCTGGACAGGGTTAGGAGAAAAACTGTTTTTT,CASSTWTGLGEKLFF
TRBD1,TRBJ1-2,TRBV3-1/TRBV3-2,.,TGTGCCAGCAGCCAAGCCCTCCCCGGCAGGGGGGAAAAACACACCTTC,CASSQALPGRGEKHTF
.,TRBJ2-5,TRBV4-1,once,TGCGCCAGCAGCCAAGATTATGGGGGCTCGAAGACCCAGTACTTC,CASSQDYGGSKTQYF
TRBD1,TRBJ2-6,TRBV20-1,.,TGCAGTGCTAGTGACAGGGGGAGCTCTGGGGCCAACGTCCTGACTTTC,CSASDRGSSGANVLTF
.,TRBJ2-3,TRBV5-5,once,TGTGCCAGCAGCTTGGCTGGCGGGAGCACAGATACGCAGTATTTT,CASSLAGGSTDTQYF
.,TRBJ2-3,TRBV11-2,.,TGTGCCAGCAGCTTAGCTGGCACAGATACGCAGTATTTT,CASSLAGTDTQYF
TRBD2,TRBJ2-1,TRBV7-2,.,TGTGCCAGCAGCTCGGGACTAGGGGACTACAATGAGCAGTTCTTC,CASSSGLGDYNEQFF
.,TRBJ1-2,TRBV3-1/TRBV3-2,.,TGTGCCAGCAGCCCCCTCGGGGAAGCCTATGGCTACACCTTC,CASSPLGEAYGYTF
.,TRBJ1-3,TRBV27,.,TGTGCCAGCAGTTCGAGTGGGGGGCTTGGAAACACCATATATTTT,CASSSSGGLGNTIYF
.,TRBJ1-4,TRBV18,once,TGTGCCAGCTCACCTTGGGGAACTAATGAAAAACTGTTTTTT,CASSPWGTNEKLFF
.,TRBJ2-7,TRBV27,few,TGTGCCAGCAGTCCAAGATGGGAGCAGTACTTC,CASSPRWEQYF
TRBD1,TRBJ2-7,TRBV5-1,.,TGCGCCAGCAGCTCACTCGGACAGGGTAACTACGAGCAGTACTTC,CASSSLGQGNYEQYF
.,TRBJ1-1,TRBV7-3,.,TGTGCCAGCAGCCCGCAGGGGAACACTGAAGCTTTCTTT,CASSPQGNTEAFF
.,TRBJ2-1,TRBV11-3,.,TGTGCCAGCAGCTGGGGCGGATACAATGAGCAGTTCTTC,CASSWGGYNEQFF
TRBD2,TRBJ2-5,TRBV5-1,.,TGCGCCAGCAGCTTGGGGACTAGCCCTGAGACCCAGTACTTC,CASSLGTSPETQYF
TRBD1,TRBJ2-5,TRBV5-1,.,TGCGCCAGCAGCTTACAGGGGGCGGGTGAGACCCAGTACTTC,CASSLQGAGETQYF
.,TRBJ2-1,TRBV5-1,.,TGCGCCAGCAGCCTCCAGGAGCATCAGGGTCAGTTCTTC,CASSLQEHQGQFF
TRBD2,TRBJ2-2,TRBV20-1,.,TGCAGTGCTAGTCCGGGGGGGATTTTCACCGGGGAGCTGTTTTTT,CSASPGGIFTGELFF
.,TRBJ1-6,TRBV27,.,TGTGCCAGCAGTTATCCGGATTCACCCCTCCACTTT,CASSYPDSPLHF
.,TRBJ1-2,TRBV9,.,TGTGCCAGCAGCGTAGCTCCCGGGGCTGAGGGCTACACCTTC,CASSVAPGAEGYTF
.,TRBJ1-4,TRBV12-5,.,TGTGCTAGTGGTTTACAGGGTGGGGAAAAACTGTTTTTT,CASGLQGGEKLFF
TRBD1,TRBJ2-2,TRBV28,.,TGTGCCAGCAGTCTCCCGGGACAGGGGGCCGGGGAGCTGTTTTTT,CASSLPGQGAGELFF
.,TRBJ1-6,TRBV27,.,TGTGCCAGCAGTATACAGGGTCGGTCCTATAATTCACCCCTCCACTTT,CASSIQGRSYNSPLHF
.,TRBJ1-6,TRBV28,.,TGTGCCAGCCGTATGGGGTCCCCCAGCTATAATTCACCCCTCCACTTT,CASRMGSPSYNSPLHF
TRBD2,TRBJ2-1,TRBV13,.,TGTGCCAGCAGCGCGACTAGCGGGGCTGAGCAGTTCTTC,CASSATSGAEQFF
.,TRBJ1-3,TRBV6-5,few,TGTGCCAGCAGTACCACCCAGGGTTCCGGAAACACCATATATTTT,CASSTTQGSGNTIYF
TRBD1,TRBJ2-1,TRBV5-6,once,TGTGCCAGCAGCCTAGACAGGGGTCCCTACAATGAGCAGTTCTTC,CASSLDRGPYNEQFF
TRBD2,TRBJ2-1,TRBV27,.,TGTGCCAGCAGATTAGCGGGGGGCTCCTACAATGAGCAGTTCTTC,CASRLAGGSYNEQFF
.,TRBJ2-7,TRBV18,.,TGTGCCAGCTCGATTATACTGGACAACTCCTACGAGCAGTACTTC,CASSIILDNSYEQYF
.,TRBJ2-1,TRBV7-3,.,TGTGCCAGCAGCTCCGTAGACAATGAGCAGTTCTTC,CASSSVDNEQFF
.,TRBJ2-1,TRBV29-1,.,TGCAGCGCCGGGGAGGACGCGGACAATGAGCAGTTCTTC,CSAGEDADNEQFF
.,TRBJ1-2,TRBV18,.,TGTGCCAGCTCACCACCGAGGGACTATGGCTACACCTTC,CASSPPRDYGYTF
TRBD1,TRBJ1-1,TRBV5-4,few,TGTGCCAGCAGCTTGATCGGGACAGGGAACACTGAAGCTTTCTTT,CASSLIGTGNTEAFF
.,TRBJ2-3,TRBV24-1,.,TGTGCCACTGGGGACATCACAGATACGCAGTATTTT,CATGDITDTQYF
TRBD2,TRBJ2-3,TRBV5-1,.,TGCGCCAGCCGCCCCGGGACTAGCGGGAGTGATACGCAGTATTTT,CASRPGTSGSDTQYF
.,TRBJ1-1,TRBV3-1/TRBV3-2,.,TGTGCCAGCAGGACTTCTGATGGGGCAAACACTGAAGCTTTCTTT,CASRTSDGANTEAFF
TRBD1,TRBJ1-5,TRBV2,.,TGTGCCAGCAGCTTATCTGGACAGGGGGTTCAGCCCCAGCATTTT,CASSLSGQGVQPQHF
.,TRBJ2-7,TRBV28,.,TGTGCCAGCAGCCTCGGTGGGAGGATCTACGAGCAGTACTTC,CASSLGGRIYEQYF
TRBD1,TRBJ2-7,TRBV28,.,TGTGCCAGCTACGACAGGGACTACGAGCAGTACTTC,CASYDRDYEQYF
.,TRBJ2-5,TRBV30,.,TGTGCCTGGAGTGTACAAGGGGAGACCCAGTACTTC,CAWSVQGETQYF
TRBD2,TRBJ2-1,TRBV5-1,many,TGCGCCAGCAGCTTGGGCGGGGGAACTTACAATGAGCAGTTCTTC,CASSLGGGTYNEQFF
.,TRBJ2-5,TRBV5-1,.,TGCGCCAGCAGCTTGGTGGCAGGGAAAGAGACCCAGTACTTC,CASSLVAGKETQYF
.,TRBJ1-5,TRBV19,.,TGTGCCAGTAGGGGCCGGGGGCGCAGGGGTCAGCCCCAGCATTTT,CASRGRGRRGQPQHF
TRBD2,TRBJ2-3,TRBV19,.,TGTGCCAGTGGGACTAGCGGGACACGCACAGATACGCAGTATTTT,CASGTSGTRTDTQYF
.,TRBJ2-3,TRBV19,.,TGTGCCAGTAGGCCTTACCAGGGGGGCGTGAGCACAGATACGCAGTATTTT,CASRPYQGGVSTDTQYF
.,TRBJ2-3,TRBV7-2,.,TGTGCCAGCAGCTTTAGCAGGGCTAGCACAGATACGCAGTATTTT,CASSFSRASTDTQYF
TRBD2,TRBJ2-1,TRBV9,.,TGTGCCAGCAGCCCGACTAGCGGGAGACTTGGCGAGCAGTTCTTC,CASSPTSGRLGEQFF
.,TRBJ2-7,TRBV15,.,TGTGCCACCAGCAGAGACACCTACGAGCAGTACTTC,CATSRDTYEQYF
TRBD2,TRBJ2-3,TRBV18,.,TGTGCCAGCTCACCACGTTATTCCGGGACTAGCGGGGGCCAGCAGCTTATAAAGTATTTT,CASSPRYSGTSGGQQLIKYF
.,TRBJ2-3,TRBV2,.,TGTGCCACGGGAGTAGGGCTGGGAGATACGCAGTATTTT,CATGVGLGDTQYF